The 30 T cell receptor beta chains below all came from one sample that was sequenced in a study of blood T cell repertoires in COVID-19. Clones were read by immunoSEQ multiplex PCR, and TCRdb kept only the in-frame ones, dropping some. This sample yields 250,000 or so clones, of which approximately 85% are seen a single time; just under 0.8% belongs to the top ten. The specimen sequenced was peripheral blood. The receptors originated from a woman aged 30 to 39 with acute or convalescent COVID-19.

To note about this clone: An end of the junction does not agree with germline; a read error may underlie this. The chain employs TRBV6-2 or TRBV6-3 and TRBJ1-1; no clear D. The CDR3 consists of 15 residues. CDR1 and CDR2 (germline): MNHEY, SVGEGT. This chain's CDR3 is CAISSQRQMNTEAFF. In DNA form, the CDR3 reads TGTGCCATCAGTAGCCAGAGGCAAATGAACACTGAAGCTTTCTTT.

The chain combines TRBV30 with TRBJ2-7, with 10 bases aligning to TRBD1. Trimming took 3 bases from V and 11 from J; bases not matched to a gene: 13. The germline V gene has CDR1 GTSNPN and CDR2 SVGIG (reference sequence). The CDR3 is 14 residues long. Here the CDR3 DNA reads TGTGCCTGGAGGAATCCCGGGACAGGGGCATTAAAGTACTTC. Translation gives CAWRNPGTGALKYF.

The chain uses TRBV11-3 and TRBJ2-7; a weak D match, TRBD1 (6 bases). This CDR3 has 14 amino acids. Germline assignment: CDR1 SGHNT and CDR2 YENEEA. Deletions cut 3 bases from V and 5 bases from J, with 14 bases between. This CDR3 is CASSFSPGVDEQYF. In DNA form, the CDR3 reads TGTGCCAGCAGCTTTTCCCCAGGGGTGGACGAGCAGTACTTC.

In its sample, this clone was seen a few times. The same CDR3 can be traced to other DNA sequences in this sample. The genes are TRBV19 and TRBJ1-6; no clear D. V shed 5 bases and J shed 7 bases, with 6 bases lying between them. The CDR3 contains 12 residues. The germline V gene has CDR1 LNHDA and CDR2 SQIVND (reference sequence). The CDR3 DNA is TGTGCCAGTAGTCCTTCCAATTCACCCCTCCACTTT. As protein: CASSPSNSPLHF. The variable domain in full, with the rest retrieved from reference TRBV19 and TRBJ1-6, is DGGITQSPKYLFRKEGQNVTLSCEQNLNHDAMYWYRQDPGQGLRLIYYSQIVNDFQKGDIAEGYSVSREKKESFPLTVTSAQKNPTAFYLCASSPSNSPLHFGNGTRLTVT.

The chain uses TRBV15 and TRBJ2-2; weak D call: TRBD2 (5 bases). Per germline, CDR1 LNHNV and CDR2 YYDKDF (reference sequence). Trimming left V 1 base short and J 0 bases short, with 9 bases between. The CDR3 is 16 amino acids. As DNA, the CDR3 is TGTGCCACCAGCAGAGTGGTCGGGGCGAACACCGGGGAGCTGTTTTTT. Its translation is CATSRVVGANTGELFF. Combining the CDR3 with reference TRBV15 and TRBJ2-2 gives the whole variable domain DAMVIQNPRYQVTQFGKPVTLSCSQTLNHNVMYWYQQKSSQAPKLLFHYYDKDFNNEADTPDNFQSRRPNTSFCFLDIRSPGLGDTAMYLCATSRVVGANTGELFFGEGSRLTVL.

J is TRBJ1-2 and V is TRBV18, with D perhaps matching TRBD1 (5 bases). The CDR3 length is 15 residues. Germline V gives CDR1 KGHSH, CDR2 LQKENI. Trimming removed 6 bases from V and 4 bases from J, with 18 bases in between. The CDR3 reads CASSRGTAGGYGYTF. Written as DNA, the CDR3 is TGTGCCAGCTCTCGCGGGACCGCCGGGGGCTATGGCTACACCTTC. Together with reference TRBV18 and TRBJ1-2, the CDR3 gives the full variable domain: NAGVMQNPRHLVRRRGQEARLRCSPMKGHSHVYWYRQLPEEGLKFMVYLQKENIIDESGMPKERFSAEFPKEGPSILRIQQVVRGDSAAYFCASSRGTAGGYGYTFGSGTRLTVV.

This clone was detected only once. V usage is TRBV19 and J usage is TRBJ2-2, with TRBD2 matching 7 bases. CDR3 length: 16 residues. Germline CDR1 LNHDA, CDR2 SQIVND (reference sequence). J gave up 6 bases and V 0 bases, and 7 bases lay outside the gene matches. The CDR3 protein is CASSIEAGIRAGELFF. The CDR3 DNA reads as TGTGCCAGTAGTATAGAAGCGGGAATTCGCGCCGGGGAGCTGTTTTTT.

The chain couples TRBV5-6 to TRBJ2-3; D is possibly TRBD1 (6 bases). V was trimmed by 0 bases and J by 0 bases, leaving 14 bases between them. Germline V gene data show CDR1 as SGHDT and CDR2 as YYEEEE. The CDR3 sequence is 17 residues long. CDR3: CASSLAYRERSTDTQYF. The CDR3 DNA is TGTGCCAGCAGCTTGGCTTACAGGGAGCGCAGCACAGATACGCAGTATTTT.

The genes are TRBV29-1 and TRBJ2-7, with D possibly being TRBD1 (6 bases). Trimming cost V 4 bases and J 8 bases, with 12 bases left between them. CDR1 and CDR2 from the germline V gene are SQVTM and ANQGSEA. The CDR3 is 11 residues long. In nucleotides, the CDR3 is TGCAGCGTTGTGGTCAGGGGCAAGCAGTACTTC. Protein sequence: CSVVVRGKQYF.

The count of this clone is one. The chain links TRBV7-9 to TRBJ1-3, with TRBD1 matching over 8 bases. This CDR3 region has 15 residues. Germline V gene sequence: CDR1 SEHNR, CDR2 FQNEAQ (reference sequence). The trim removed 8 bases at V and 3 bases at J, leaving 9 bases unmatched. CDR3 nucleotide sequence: TGTGCCAGCTCAATTGGACAGGGCGTTGGAAACACCATATATTTT. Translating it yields CASSIGQGVGNTIYF.

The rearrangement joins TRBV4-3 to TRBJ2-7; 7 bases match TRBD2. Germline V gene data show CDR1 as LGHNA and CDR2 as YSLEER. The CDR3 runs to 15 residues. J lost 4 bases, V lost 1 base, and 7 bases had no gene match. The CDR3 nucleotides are TGCGCCAGCAGCCAAGTTAGCAGCGGGACTTACGAGCAGTACTTC. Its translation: CASSQVSSGTYEQYF.

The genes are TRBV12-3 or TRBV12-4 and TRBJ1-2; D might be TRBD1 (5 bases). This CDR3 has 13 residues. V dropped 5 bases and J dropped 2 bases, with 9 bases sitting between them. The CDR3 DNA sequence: TGTGCCAGCAGTCCAGGACAAAACTATGGCTACACCTTC. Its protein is CASSPGQNYGYTF.

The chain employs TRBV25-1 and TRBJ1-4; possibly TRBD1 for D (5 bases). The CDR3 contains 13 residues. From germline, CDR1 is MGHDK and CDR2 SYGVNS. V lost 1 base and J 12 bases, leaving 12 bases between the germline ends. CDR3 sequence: CASSEWQGGELFF. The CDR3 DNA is TGTGCCAGCAGTGAATGGCAGGGTGGTGAACTGTTTTTT.

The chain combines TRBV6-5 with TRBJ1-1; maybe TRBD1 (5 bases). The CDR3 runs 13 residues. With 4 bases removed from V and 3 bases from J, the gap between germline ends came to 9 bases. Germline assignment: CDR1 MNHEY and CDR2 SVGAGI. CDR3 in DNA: TGTGCCAGCAGTTCCTGGGGGGACACTGAAGCTTTCTTT. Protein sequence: CASSSWGDTEAFF.

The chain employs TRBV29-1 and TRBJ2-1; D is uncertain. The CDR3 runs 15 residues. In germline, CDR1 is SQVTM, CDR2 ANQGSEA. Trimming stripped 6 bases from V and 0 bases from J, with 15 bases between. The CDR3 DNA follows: TGCAGCGTCATAGACATATTTGGCTCCTACAATGAGCAGTTCTTC. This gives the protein CSVIDIFGSYNEQFF.

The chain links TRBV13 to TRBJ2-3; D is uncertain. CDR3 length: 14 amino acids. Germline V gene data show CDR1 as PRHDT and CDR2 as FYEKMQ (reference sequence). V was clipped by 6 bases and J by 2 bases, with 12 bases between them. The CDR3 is CASRWASVTDTQYF. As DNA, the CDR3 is TGTGCCAGCAGGTGGGCCTCCGTCACAGATACGCAGTATTTT. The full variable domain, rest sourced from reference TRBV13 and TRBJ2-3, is AAGVIQSPRHLIKEKRETATLKCYPIPRHDTVYWYQQGPGQDPQFLISFYEKMQSDKGSIPDRFSAQQFSDYHSELNMSSLELGDSALYFCASRWASVTDTQYFGPGTRLTVL.

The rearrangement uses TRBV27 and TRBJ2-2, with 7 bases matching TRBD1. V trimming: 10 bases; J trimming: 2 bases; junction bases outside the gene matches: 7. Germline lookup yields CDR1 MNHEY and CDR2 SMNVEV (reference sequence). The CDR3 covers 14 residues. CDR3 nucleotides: TGTGCCACGCGCGACAGGGCCAACACCGGGGAGCTGTTTTTT. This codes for CATRDRANTGELFF.

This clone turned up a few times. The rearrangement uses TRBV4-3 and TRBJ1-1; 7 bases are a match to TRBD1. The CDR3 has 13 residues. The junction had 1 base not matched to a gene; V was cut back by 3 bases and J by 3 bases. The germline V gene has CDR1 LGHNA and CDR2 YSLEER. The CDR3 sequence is CASSQQGDTEAFF. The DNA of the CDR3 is TGCGCCAGCAGCCAGCAGGGGGACACTGAAGCTTTCTTT.

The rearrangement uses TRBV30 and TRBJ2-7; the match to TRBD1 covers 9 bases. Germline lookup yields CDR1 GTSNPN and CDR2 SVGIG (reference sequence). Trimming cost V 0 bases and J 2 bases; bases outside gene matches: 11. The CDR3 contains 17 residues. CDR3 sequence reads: CAWSVRGQGRPPYEQYF. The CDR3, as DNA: TGTGCCTGGAGTGTTAGGGGACAGGGAAGGCCCCCCTACGAGCAGTACTTC.

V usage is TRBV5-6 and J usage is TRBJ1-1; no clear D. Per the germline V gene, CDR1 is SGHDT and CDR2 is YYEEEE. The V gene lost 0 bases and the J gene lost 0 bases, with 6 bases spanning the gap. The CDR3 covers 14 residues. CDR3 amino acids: CASSLAVMNTEAFF. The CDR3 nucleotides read TGTGCCAGCAGCTTGGCAGTGATGAACACTGAAGCTTTCTTT.

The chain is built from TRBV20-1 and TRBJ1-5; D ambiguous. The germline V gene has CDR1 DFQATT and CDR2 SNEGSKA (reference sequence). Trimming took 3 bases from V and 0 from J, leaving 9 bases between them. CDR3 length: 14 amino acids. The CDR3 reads CSASRGHSNQPQHF. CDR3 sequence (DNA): TGCAGTGCTAGTCGCGGTCATAGCAATCAGCCCCAGCATTTT.

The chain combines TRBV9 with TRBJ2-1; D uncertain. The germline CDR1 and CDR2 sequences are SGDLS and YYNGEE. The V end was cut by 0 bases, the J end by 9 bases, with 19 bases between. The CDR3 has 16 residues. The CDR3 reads CASSVGSRLKFVEQFF. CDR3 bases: TGTGCCAGCAGCGTAGGTAGCCGCTTAAAGTTCGTTGAGCAGTTCTTC.

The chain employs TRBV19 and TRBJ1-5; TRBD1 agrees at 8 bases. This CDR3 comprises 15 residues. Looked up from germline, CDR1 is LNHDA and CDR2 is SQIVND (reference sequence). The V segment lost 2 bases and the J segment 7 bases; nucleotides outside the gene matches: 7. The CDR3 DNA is TGTGCCAGTAGTATACGGGACAGGTCTTGGCAGCCCCAGCATTTT. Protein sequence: CASSIRDRSWQPQHF.

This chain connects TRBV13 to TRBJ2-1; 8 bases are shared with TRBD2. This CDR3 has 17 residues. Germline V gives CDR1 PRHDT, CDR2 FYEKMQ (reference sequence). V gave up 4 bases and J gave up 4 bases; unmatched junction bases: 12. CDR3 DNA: TGTGCCAGCAGCTCGAGAGCGGGAGTCGACCTTTACAATGAGCAGTTCTTC. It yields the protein CASSSRAGVDLYNEQFF.

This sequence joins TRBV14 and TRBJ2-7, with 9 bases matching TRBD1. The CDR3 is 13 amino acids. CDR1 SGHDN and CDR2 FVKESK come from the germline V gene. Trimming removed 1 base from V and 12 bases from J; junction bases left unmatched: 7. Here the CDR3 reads CASSQAGTGSPYF. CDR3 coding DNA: TGTGCCAGCAGCCAAGCCGGGACAGGGAGCCCGTACTTC.

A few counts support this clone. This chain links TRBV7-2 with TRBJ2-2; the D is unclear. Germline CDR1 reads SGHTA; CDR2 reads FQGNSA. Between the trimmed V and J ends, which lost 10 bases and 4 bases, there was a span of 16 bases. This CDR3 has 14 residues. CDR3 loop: CANPPDPGTGELFF. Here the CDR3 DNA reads TGTGCCAATCCCCCTGACCCGGGCACCGGGGAGCTGTTTTTT.

DNA for the CDR3: TGTGCCAGCAGCCCCCGAGGGACAGGGACGACAAACACCATATATTTT. Translated: CASSPRGTGTTNTIYF. The chain is built from TRBV3-1 (or the pseudogene TRBV3-2) and TRBJ1-3; 9 bases map to TRBD1. The V gene's germline CDR1 is LGHDT and CDR2 YNNKEL (reference sequence). V lost 4 bases and J lost 6; bases outside the gene matches: 10. CDR3 size: 16 residues.

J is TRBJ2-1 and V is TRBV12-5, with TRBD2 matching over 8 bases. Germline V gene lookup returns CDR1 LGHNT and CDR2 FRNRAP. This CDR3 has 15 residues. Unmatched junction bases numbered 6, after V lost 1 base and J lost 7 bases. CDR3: CASGLGAGASNEQFF. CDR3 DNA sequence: TGTGCTAGTGGTTTGGGAGCGGGAGCCTCTAATGAGCAGTTCTTC.

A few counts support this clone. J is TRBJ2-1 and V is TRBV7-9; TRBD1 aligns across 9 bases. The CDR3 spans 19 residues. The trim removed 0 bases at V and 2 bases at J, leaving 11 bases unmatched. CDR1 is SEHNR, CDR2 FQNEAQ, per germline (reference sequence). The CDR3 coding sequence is TGTGCCAGCAGCTTAGCAGATGACAGGGGGTGGAAAACCTACAATGAGCAGTTCTTC. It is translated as CASSLADDRGWKTYNEQFF.

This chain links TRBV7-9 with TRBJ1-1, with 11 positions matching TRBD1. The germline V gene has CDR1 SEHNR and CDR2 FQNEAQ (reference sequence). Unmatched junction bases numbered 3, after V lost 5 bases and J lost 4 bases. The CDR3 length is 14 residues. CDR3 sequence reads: CASSGQGAGTEAFF. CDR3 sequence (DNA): TGTGCCAGCAGCGGACAGGGGGCGGGCACTGAAGCTTTCTTT.